A selection of T cell receptor beta chains follows, all from one sample in a study of cytomegalovirus exposure and HLA in healthy donors. Clones were read by immunoSEQ multiplex PCR, and TCRdb kept only the in-frame ones, dropping some. The data contain some 120,000 clones, around 67% of them singletons. Specimen: PBMCs. These receptor sequences come from a man aged 55 to 70 in good health and CMV-seropositive. The CDR3 runs from the conserved cysteine through the conserved F or W. D genes are given only for firm matches. Only some rows state a clone size, as once, few, many or a class for expanded clones.

>TRBJ2-3|TRBV7-3|TRBD2|.|16
CASSLNPAGGQDTQYF
TGTGCCAGCAGCTTAAACCCAGCGGGGGGACAGGATACGCAGTATTTT
>TRBJ1-1|TRBV9|.|.|15
CASSVGSGVGTEAFF
TGTGCCAGCAGCGTAGGGTCCGGGGTAGGCACTGAAGCTTTCTTT
>TRBJ1-1|TRBV5-1|.|.|14
CASSLGAGNTEAFF
TGCGCCAGCAGCTTGGGGGCCGGGAACACTGAAGCTTTCTTT
>TRBJ1-1|TRBV27|.|.|15
CASSATGLMNTEAFF
TGTGCCAGCAGCGCAACAGGGCTGATGAACACTGAAGCTTTCTTT
>TRBJ2-7|TRBV27|TRBD2|.|18
CASSRTPGLAGESYEQYF
TGTGCCAGCAGTAGAACTCCGGGACTAGCGGGGGAATCCTACGAGCAGTACTTC
>TRBJ1-1|TRBV2|.|.|14
CATPLAGLSTEAFF
TGTGCCACCCCCCTGGCAGGGCTAAGCACTGAAGCTTTCTTT
>TRBJ1-5|TRBV10-3|.|.|15
CAISESTGEREPQHF
TGTGCCATCAGTGAGTCAACGGGGGAACGGGAGCCCCAGCATTTT
>TRBJ1-2|TRBV28|TRBD1|few|14
CASSRQGDPYGYTF
TGTGCCAGCAGCCGACAGGGAGATCCCTATGGCTACACCTTC
>TRBJ2-7|TRBV6-5|.|.|11
CASSRGNEQYF
TGTGCCAGCAGTAGGGGCAACGAGCAGTACTTC
>TRBJ1-1|TRBV9|TRBD1|.|14
CASSLTGAGTEAFF
TGTGCCAGCAGCCTTACAGGGGCCGGCACTGAAGCTTTCTTT
>TRBJ1-3|TRBV5-6|TRBD1|.|15
CASSLGTGPGNTIYF
TGTGCCAGCAGCTTGGGGACAGGGCCTGGAAACACCATATATTTT
>TRBJ2-7|TRBV5-4|.|.|13
CASSLGTTYEQYF
TGTGCCAGCAGCTTGGGGACAACCTACGAGCAGTACTTC
>TRBJ2-7|TRBV28|TRBD1|.|18
CASGGSGTGGSFSYEQYF
TGTGCCAGCGGGGGTTCCGGGACAGGGGGCTCTTTCTCCTACGAGCAGTACTTC
>TRBJ2-1|TRBV5-4|TRBD1|.|14
CASSSGTGLGEQFF
TGTGCCAGCAGCTCCGGGACAGGGTTAGGTGAGCAGTTCTTC
>TRBJ1-5|TRBV7-2|.|.|16
CASSPGGGMWNQPQHF
TGTGCCAGCAGTCCCGGCGGAGGGATGTGGAATCAGCCCCAGCATTTT
>TRBJ1-3|TRBV14|.|few|16
CASSQEWGVGGNTIYF
TGTGCCAGCAGCCAAGAATGGGGAGTAGGAGGAAACACCATATATTTT
>TRBJ2-5|TRBV5-1|.|.|16
CASSLASRPFGETQYF
TGCGCCAGCAGCTTGGCCTCTCGTCCCTTCGGGGAGACCCAGTACTTC
>TRBJ1-1|TRBV6-1|.|once|11
CASSNRVVAFF
TGTGCCAGCAGCAACAGGGTGGTAGCTTTCTTT
>TRBJ2-3|TRBV6-4|TRBD1|once|16
CASSDSAGGATDTQYF
TGTGCCAGCAGTGACTCCGCAGGGGGCGCAACAGATACGCAGTATTTT
>TRBJ2-7|TRBV7-2|.|.|15
CASSLSGTFSYEQYF
TGTGCCAGCAGCCTATCCGGGACATTCTCCTACGAGCAGTACTTC
>TRBJ2-3|TRBV10-2|TRBD2|.|16
CASSVTTSSSPDTQYF
TGCGCCAGCAGTGTTACGACTAGCTCTAGCCCAGATACGCAGTATTTT
>TRBJ1-1|TRBV4-2|TRBD1|.|14
CASSLRTGGTEAFF
TGTGCCAGCAGCCTACGGACAGGGGGGACTGAAGCTTTCTTT
>TRBJ2-5|TRBV11-2|TRBD2|.|14
CASSRTSGQETQYF
TGTGCCAGCAGCCGTACTAGCGGACAAGAGACCCAGTACTTC
>TRBJ2-3|TRBV18|TRBD1|.|15
CASSPTGQGSDTQYF
TGTGCCAGCTCACCTACAGGACAGGGGTCAGATACGCAGTATTTT
>TRBJ2-7|TRBV2|TRBD1|.|14
CASSIGQGAYEQYF
TGTGCCAGCAGTATCGGACAGGGGGCCTACGAGCAGTACTTC
>TRBJ2-3|TRBV28|TRBD2|.|14
CASSLGLPGDTQYF
TGTGCCAGCAGTTTGGGACTACCAGGGGATACGCAGTATTTT
>TRBJ1-4|TRBV27|.|.|14
CASSFGVRNEKLFF
TGTGCCAGCAGTTTCGGGGTTCGTAATGAAAAACTGTTTTTT
>TRBJ1-1|TRBV7-2|.|.|13
CASSDRLNTEAFF
TGTGCCAGCAGCGATAGATTGAACACTGAAGCTTTCTTT